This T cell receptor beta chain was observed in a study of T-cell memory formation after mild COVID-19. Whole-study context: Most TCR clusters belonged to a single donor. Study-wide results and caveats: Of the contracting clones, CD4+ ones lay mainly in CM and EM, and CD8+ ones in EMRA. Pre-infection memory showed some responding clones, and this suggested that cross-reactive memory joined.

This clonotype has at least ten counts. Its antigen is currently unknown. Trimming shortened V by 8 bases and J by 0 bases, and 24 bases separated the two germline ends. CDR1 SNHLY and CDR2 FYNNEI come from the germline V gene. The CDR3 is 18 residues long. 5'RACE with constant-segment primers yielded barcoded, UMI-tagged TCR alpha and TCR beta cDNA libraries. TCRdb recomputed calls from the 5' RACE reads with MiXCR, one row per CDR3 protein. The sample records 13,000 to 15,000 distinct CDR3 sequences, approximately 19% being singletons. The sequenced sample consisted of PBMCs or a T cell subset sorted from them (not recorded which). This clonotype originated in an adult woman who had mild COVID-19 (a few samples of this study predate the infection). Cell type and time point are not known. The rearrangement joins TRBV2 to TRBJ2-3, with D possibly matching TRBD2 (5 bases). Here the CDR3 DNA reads TGTGCCAGCCTCTCCCCGCGGGTTTACGTCTTTAGCACAGATACGCAGTATTTT. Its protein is CASLSPRVYVFSTDTQYF.